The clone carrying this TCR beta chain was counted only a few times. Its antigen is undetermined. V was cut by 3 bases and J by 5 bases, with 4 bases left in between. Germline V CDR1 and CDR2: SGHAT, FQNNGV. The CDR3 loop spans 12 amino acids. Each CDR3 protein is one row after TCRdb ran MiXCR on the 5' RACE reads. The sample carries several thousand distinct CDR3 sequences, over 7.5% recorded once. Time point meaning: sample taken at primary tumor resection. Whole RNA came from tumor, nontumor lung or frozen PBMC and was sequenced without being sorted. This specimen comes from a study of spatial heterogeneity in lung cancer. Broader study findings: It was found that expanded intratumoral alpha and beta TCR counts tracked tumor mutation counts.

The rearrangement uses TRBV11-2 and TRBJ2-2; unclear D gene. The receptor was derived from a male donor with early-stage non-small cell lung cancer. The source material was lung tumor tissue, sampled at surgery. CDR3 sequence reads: CASSFSTGELFF. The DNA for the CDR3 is TGTGCCAGCAGCTTTAGTACCGGGGAGCTGTTTTTT.